The 22 T cell receptor beta chains below come from one sample, sequenced in a study of T cell responses to AZD1222 COVID-19 vaccine. Only in-frame clones appear in the TCRdb table, and some are missing; sequencing was by immunoSEQ multiplex PCR. The sample includes tens of thousands of clones, under 95% seen only once; the top ten take under 5%. The input for sequencing was peripheral blood, taken on day 0 of MenACWY control vaccination. The receptors come from an adult in good health.

The chain couples TRBV5-4 to TRBJ1-2, with 11 bases fitting TRBD1. The CDR3 contains 15 residues. Germline CDR1 reads SGHNT; CDR2 reads YYREEE (reference sequence). V dropped 3 bases and J dropped 4; count of bases not matched to a gene: 5. The CDR3 DNA sequence: TGTGCCAGCAGCTCGACGGACAGGGGGCCCTATGGCTACACCTTC. As protein: CASSSTDRGPYGYTF.

The CDR3 sequence is CASTSQLGLGTGELFF. In DNA, the CDR3 is TGTGCCAGCACCTCTCAGTTGGGACTAGGGACCGGGGAGCTGTTTTTT. V gene TRBV7-9 combines with J gene TRBJ2-2; TRBD2 aligns across 8 bases. V lost 7 bases and J lost 5; bases outside the gene matches: 12. CDR1 and CDR2 (germline): SEHNR, FQNEAQ (reference sequence). The CDR3 totals 16 residues.

The rearrangement uses TRBV27 and TRBJ1-1, with D possibly being TRBD1 (5 bases). Germline loops: CDR1 MNHEY, CDR2 SMNVEV (reference sequence). The length of the CDR3 is 15 residues. The V end was cut by 7 bases, the J end by 1 base, with 16 bases between. In nucleotides, the CDR3 is TGTGCCAGCAACACTCCAGGGTCGGCGAACACTGAAGCTTTCTTT. Translation: CASNTPGSANTEAFF.

The chain uses TRBV30 and TRBJ2-5, with TRBD1 matching 7 bases. CDR1 GTSNPN and CDR2 SVGIG come from the germline V gene (reference sequence). There are 11 residues in the CDR3. In DNA form, the CDR3 reads TGTGCTTCCCAGGGGGAAGAGACCCAGTACTTC. Protein product: CASQGEETQYF.

The rearrangement joins TRBV9 to TRBJ2-2, with D perhaps matching TRBD2 (6 bases). The germline V gene has CDR1 SGDLS and CDR2 YYNGEE. The CDR3 covers 16 residues. The V end lost 0 bases, the J end lost 0 bases, and 9 bases lay between the germline ends. CDR3 DNA: TGTGCCAGCAGCGTAGTTGCGGGGTCGAACACCGGGGAGCTGTTTTTT. Translating gives CASSVVAGSNTGELFF.

The chain uses TRBV29-1 and TRBJ2-1, with D possibly being TRBD1 (5 bases). CDR1 and CDR2 from the germline V gene are SQVTM and ANQGSEA. V was pared by 5 bases and J by 3 bases, with 14 bases between. The CDR3 length is 14 residues. The CDR3 DNA sequence: TGCAGCGTTAAAGGGGCGTCTAGCTACAATGAGCAGTTCTTC. This translates into CSVKGASSYNEQFF.

This chain uses TRBV28 with TRBJ2-1; 14 nucleotides match TRBD2. V lost 5 bases, J lost 6 bases, and 3 bases stayed unmatched. The CDR3 has 15 amino acids. Germline assignment: CDR1 MDHEN and CDR2 SYDVKM. The CDR3 DNA is TGTGCCAGCAGTAGGGGGACTAGCGGGAGCAATGAGCAGTTCTTC. It yields the protein CASSRGTSGSNEQFF.

This chain connects TRBV5-5 to TRBJ2-2; D call uncertain. Deletions cut 5 bases from V and 2 bases from J, with 16 bases between. Germline CDR1 and CDR2: SGHKS and YYEKEE (reference sequence). The CDR3 loop spans 16 amino acids. The CDR3 reads CASRHLRAANTGELFF. In DNA, the CDR3 is TGTGCCAGCAGACATCTAAGGGCTGCCAACACCGGGGAGCTGTTTTTT.

The chain joins TRBV6-2 or TRBV6-3 to TRBJ2-2; maybe TRBD2 (5 bases). Trimming pared 0 bases from V and 2 bases from J, leaving 7 bases between. The CDR3 runs 15 residues. Germline CDR1 reads MNHEY; CDR2 reads SVGEGT. This CDR3 reads CASSYSRANTGELFF. The CDR3 DNA sequence: TGTGCCAGCAGTTACTCGAGGGCCAACACCGGGGAGCTGTTTTTT.

J is TRBJ2-7 and V is TRBV18; D ambiguous. Germline values: CDR1 KGHSH, CDR2 LQKENI. The CDR3 spans 16 residues. Trimming stripped 5 bases from V and 2 bases from J, with 19 bases between. In DNA, the CDR3 is TGTGCCAGCTCATCCCCCAGTGGGATAGGAGCCTACGAGCAGTACTTC. Amino acid sequence: CASSSPSGIGAYEQYF.

The chain joins TRBV5-4 to TRBJ2-1, with D tentatively TRBD1 or TRBD2 (5 bases each). This CDR3 has 15 residues. V was cut by 5 bases and J by 5 bases, with 17 bases left in between. Germline CDR1 reads SGHNT; CDR2 reads YYREEE (reference sequence). The CDR3 coding sequence is TGTGCCAGCAGATTTCTTGAGAGGGACCACAATGAGCAGTTCTTC. It encodes CASRFLERDHNEQFF. The full variable domain, rest sourced from reference TRBV5-4 and TRBJ2-1, is ETGVTQSPTHLIKTRGQQVTLRCSSQSGHNTVSWYQQALGQGPQFIFQYYREEENGRGNFPPRFSGLQFPNYSSELNVNALELDDSALYLCASRFLERDHNEQFFGPGTRLTVL.

The J gene is TRBJ1-1, the V gene TRBV7-6; unclear D gene. This CDR3 is 15 amino acids long. The V end lost 2 bases, the J end lost 0 bases, and 10 bases lay between the germline ends. Germline V CDR1 and CDR2: SGHVS, FNYEAQ. The CDR3 here is CASSLQNFMNTEAFF. In DNA form, the CDR3 reads TGTGCCAGCAGCTTACAGAATTTCATGAACACTGAAGCTTTCTTT.

The rearrangement uses TRBV5-5 and TRBJ2-7; TRBD2 matches 14 bases. V shed 4 bases and J 7 bases; nucleotides not matched to a gene: 7. The CDR3 totals 15 residues. Germline values: CDR1 SGHKS, CDR2 YYEKEE (reference sequence). The CDR3 coding sequence is TGTGCCAGCAGCCTAGGACTAGCGGGAGGTGAGGAGCAGTACTTC. Translation: CASSLGLAGGEEQYF.

The J gene is TRBJ1-2, the V gene TRBV29-1; 7 bases map to TRBD1. The V gene end was trimmed by 7 bases and the J gene end by 2 bases; junction bases not matched to a gene: 7. Germline CDR1 and CDR2: SQVTM and ANQGSEA. The CDR3 totals 13 residues. CDR3 DNA: TGCAGCGGCCCGGACAGGTCGAACTATGGCTACACCTTC. Its translation is CSGPDRSNYGYTF.

V gene TRBV27 combines with J gene TRBJ2-5; 14 bases are shared with TRBD2. Germline CDR1 is MNHEY and CDR2 is SMNVEV (reference sequence). The CDR3 runs 16 residues. V was pared by 8 bases and J by 4 bases, with 9 bases of the junction left unmatched. CDR3 DNA sequence: TGTGCCAGCCGATCGTCCGGGACTAGCGGGAGAGAGACCCAGTACTTC. This encodes CASRSSGTSGRETQYF.

The CDR3 nucleotides are TGTGCCAGCAGTCAACAGGGGATAGGTGGCTACACCTTC. Protein: CASSQQGIGGYTF. V usage is TRBV27 and J usage is TRBJ1-2; 7 bases are a match to TRBD1. CDR3 length: 13 residues. Germline assignment: CDR1 MNHEY and CDR2 SMNVEV (reference sequence). V dropped 5 bases and J dropped 7; count of bases not matched to a gene: 7.

The chain links TRBV18 to TRBJ2-7; D unresolved. The CDR3 spans 13 residues. CDR1 is KGHSH and CDR2 is LQKENI in the germline V gene. The V end was cut by 5 bases, the J end by 2 bases, with 10 bases between. The CDR3 sequence: CASSSTETYEQYF. CDR3 sequence (DNA): TGTGCCAGCTCATCGACTGAGACCTACGAGCAGTACTTC.

The V call is TRBV7-6, the J call TRBJ2-7; the match to TRBD1 covers 8 bases. Unmatched junction bases numbered 11, after V lost 5 bases and J lost 5 bases. Germline V CDR1 and CDR2: SGHVS, FNYEAQ. The CDR3 is made up of 15 amino acids. CDR3 sequence (DNA): TGTGCCAGCAGCCTTGGGGACAGGCCGATGAACGAGCAGTACTTC. Translated: CASSLGDRPMNEQYF.

This chain links TRBV6-5 with TRBJ1-5, with D uncertain. Germline V CDR1 and CDR2: MNHEY, SVGAGI. The V end was cut by 10 bases, the J end by 3 bases, with 16 bases between. The CDR3 runs to 14 residues. CDR3 loop: CATAGGFDNQPQHF. Written as DNA, the CDR3 is TGTGCCACCGCTGGAGGGTTTGACAATCAGCCCCAGCATTTT.

This clone was observed a handful of times. The sample contains more than one DNA sequence encoding this CDR3. This chain joins TRBV6-5 and TRBJ1-1; D uncertain. Germline V gene sequence: CDR1 MNHEY, CDR2 SVGAGI. The CDR3 totals 14 residues. V lost 2 bases to trimming and J lost 3 bases, with 10 bases between them. CDR3 residues: CASSYGVLDTEAFF. In DNA form, the CDR3 reads TGTGCCAGCAGTTACGGGGTGCTGGACACTGAAGCTTTCTTT.

The chain links TRBV7-9 to TRBJ1-1; D unclear. The V gene's germline CDR1 is SEHNR and CDR2 FQNEAQ (reference sequence). The CDR3 totals 11 residues. The V and J ends lost 4 bases and 11 bases respectively, with 11 bases between them. CDR3 bases: TGTGCCAGCAGCTCCGAGGGATCGGCTTTCTTT. Translating gives CASSSEGSAFF.

V gene TRBV6-2 or TRBV6-3 combines with J gene TRBJ1-1, with D possibly matching TRBD1 (5 bases). V was clipped by 2 bases and J by 3 bases, with 13 bases between them. This CDR3 spans 15 amino acids. Germline V CDR1 and CDR2: MNHEY, SVGEGT. Written as DNA, the CDR3 is TGTGCCAGCAGTTACCGTGGCAGGGAGGACACTGAAGCTTTCTTT. Translated: CASSYRGREDTEAFF.